The 24 T cell receptor beta chains listed next were all sequenced from one sample in a study of tissue T cells after allogeneic stem cell transplantation. Clones were read by immunoSEQ multiplex PCR, and TCRdb kept only the in-frame ones, dropping some. The profile shows 42,000 or so clones, 92% of them singletons. Material: blood, obtained before transplantation. The receptors shown here come from a woman aged 35 to 75 who later had graft-versus-host disease after an allogeneic stem cell transplant.

This sequence joins TRBV4-2 and TRBJ1-6, with TRBD1 identical over 8 bases. Germline V gene sequence: CDR1 LGHNA, CDR2 YNFKEQ. The CDR3 spans 14 residues. The J segment lost 7 bases and the V segment lost 4 bases, leaving 3 bases of the junction unmatched. CDR3 coding DNA: TGTGCCAGCAGCCCGGGACAGGAGAATTCACCCCTCCACTTT. This encodes CASSPGQENSPLHF.

The chain has TRBV3-1 (or the pseudogene TRBV3-2) and TRBJ2-7, with TRBD2 matching 9 bases. Germline assignment: CDR1 LGHDT and CDR2 YNNKEL (reference sequence). Trimming removed 5 bases from V and 5 bases from J; junction bases left unmatched: 10. This CDR3 contains 15 residues. Here the CDR3 reads CASSVLTSGSHEQYF. As DNA, the CDR3 is TGTGCCAGCAGCGTGTTGACTAGCGGTAGCCACGAGCAGTACTTC.

This chain joins TRBV11-2 and TRBJ2-7; 9 nucleotides align to TRBD2. Trimming at V came to 5 bases and at J to 4 bases, leaving 9 bases not matched to a gene. CDR1 is SGHAT, CDR2 FQNNGV, per germline. This CDR3 contains 15 residues. For the CDR3, the DNA is TGTGCCAGCAGCCCGGTAGCGGGAGTTCAGTACGAGCAGTACTTC. Its protein is CASSPVAGVQYEQYF. Drawing the rest from reference TRBV11-2 and TRBJ2-7, the complete variable domain is EAGVAQSPRYKIIEKRQSVAFWCNPISGHATLYWYQQILGQGPKLLIQFQNNGVVDDSQLPKDRFSAERLKGVDSTLKIQPAKLEDSAVYLCASSPVAGVQYEQYFGPGTRLTVT.

The J gene is TRBJ1-1, the V gene TRBV18; 9 nucleotides line up with TRBD1. Germline assignment: CDR1 KGHSH and CDR2 LQKENI. This CDR3 has 15 amino acids. V lost 2 bases, J lost 3 bases, and 4 bases stayed unmatched. The CDR3 DNA reads TGTGCCAGCTCACCAAACAGGGGGCTCGACACTGAAGCTTTCTTT. Translated, it gives CASSPNRGLDTEAFF. The entire variable domain, with the rest obtained from reference TRBV18 and TRBJ1-1, is as follows: NAGVMQNPRHLVRRRGQEARLRCSPMKGHSHVYWYRQLPEEGLKFMVYLQKENIIDESGMPKERFSAEFPKEGPSILRIQQVVRGDSAAYFCASSPNRGLDTEAFFGQGTRLTVV.

This chain connects TRBV29-1 to TRBJ2-1, with D possibly matching TRBD2 (5 bases). The CDR3 contains 15 residues. Trimming removed 1 base from V and 2 bases from J, with 12 bases in between. Germline V lookup: CDR1 SQVTM, CDR2 ANQGSEA. In DNA form, the CDR3 reads TGCAGCGTTGAAGGGACTCCCGACCCCTACAATGAGCAGTTCTTC. Amino acid sequence: CSVEGTPDPYNEQFF.

This chain links TRBV18 with TRBJ2-7; D possibly corresponds to TRBD1 (6 bases). Germline V CDR1 and CDR2: KGHSH, LQKENI. The CDR3 covers 14 residues. V dropped 6 bases and J dropped 4 bases, with 16 bases sitting between them. Here the CDR3 reads CASSPGQSKYEQYF. For the CDR3, the DNA is TGTGCCAGCTCGCCCGGACAGAGTAAATACGAGCAGTACTTC.

This CDR3 reads CASTVLLTGELFF. The CDR3 nucleotides are TGTGCCAGCACCGTTCTCCTGACCGGGGAGCTGTTTTTT. J is TRBJ2-2 and V is TRBV6-5; D gene uncertain. With 7 bases removed from V and 5 bases from J, the gap between germline ends came to 11 bases. CDR1 and CDR2 from the germline V gene are MNHEY and SVGAGI. The CDR3 runs 13 residues.

V usage is TRBV5-8 and J usage is TRBJ1-5, with unresolved D. V dropped 1 base and J dropped 7 bases, with 6 bases sitting between them. The CDR3 consists of 12 residues. The V gene's germline CDR1 is SGHTS and CDR2 YDEGEE. The CDR3 protein is CASSLFGQPQHF. DNA for the CDR3: TGTGCCAGCAGCTTGTTTGGGCAGCCCCAGCATTTT.

The genes are TRBV24-1 and TRBJ1-5; tentatively, D is TRBD1 (6 bases). V lost 2 bases and J 1 base, leaving 11 bases between the germline ends. This CDR3 is 16 amino acids long. Germline V lookup: CDR1 KGHDR, CDR2 SFDVKD. The chain's CDR3 is CATSDCQGLSNQPQHF. The CDR3 DNA is TGTGCCACCAGTGATTGCCAGGGGTTGAGCAATCAGCCCCAGCATTTT.

This CDR3 reads CASSVGPAGGQETQYF. CDR3 nucleotides: TGTGCCAGCAGCGTAGGTCCAGCGGGAGGCCAAGAGACCCAGTACTTC. V is TRBV9 and J is TRBJ2-5; 9 bases are a match to TRBD2. V lost 0 bases, J lost 1 base, and 4 bases stayed unmatched. The CDR3 covers 16 residues. Germline V gene sequence: CDR1 SGDLS, CDR2 YYNGEE.

The V and J genes are TRBV7-2 and TRBJ2-3; D assignment may be TRBD1 or TRBD2 (6 bases each). The CDR3 loop spans 16 amino acids. The V gene's germline CDR1 is SGHTA and CDR2 FQGNSA. Trimming took off 4 bases at V and 7 bases at J, with 21 bases between the two ends. As DNA, the CDR3 is TGTGCCAGCAGCTCCCCCCGAGGAAGGGGGAGGAATACGCAGTATTTT. It yields the protein CASSSPRGRGRNTQYF.

V gene TRBV19 combines with J gene TRBJ1-5; 9 positions agree with TRBD1. From germline, CDR1 is LNHDA and CDR2 SQIVND (reference sequence). The CDR3 has 17 residues. Trimming took 7 bases from V and 6 from J; bases not matched to a gene: 16. This chain's CDR3 is CASNPGGGQGFGQPQHF. The CDR3 coding sequence is TGTGCCAGTAACCCTGGGGGTGGACAGGGGTTTGGTCAGCCCCAGCATTTT.

V gene TRBV4-3 combines with J gene TRBJ1-4; 7 bases are shared with TRBD1. Trimming cost V 5 bases and J 7 bases; bases outside gene matches: 7. The CDR3 consists of 14 residues. CDR1 and CDR2 from the germline V gene are LGHNA and YSLEER. In nucleotides, the CDR3 is TGCGCCAGCAGCACACGACAGGGTGGTGAAAAACTGTTTTTT. This gives the protein CASSTRQGGEKLFF.

The sample holds a few counts of this clone. This chain joins TRBV7-6 and TRBJ1-1; 7 bases align to TRBD1. V gave up 4 bases and J gave up 4 bases; unmatched junction bases: 6. Germline V CDR1 and CDR2: SGHVS, FNYEAQ. The CDR3 has 14 residues. DNA for the CDR3: TGTGCCAGCAGCTCCGACAGGGATCTCACTGAAGCTTTCTTT. Encoded protein: CASSSDRDLTEAFF.

This chain uses TRBV2 with TRBJ1-1; no clear D gene. In germline, CDR1 is SNHLY, CDR2 FYNNEI. V was cut by 7 bases and J by 7 bases, with 7 bases left in between. This CDR3 comprises 10 residues. The CDR3 DNA reads as TGTGCCAGCACGGACCATGAAGCTTTCTTT. Amino acid sequence: CASTDHEAFF.

J is TRBJ1-5 and V is TRBV2; TRBD1 is a possible D gene (6 bases). The CDR3 loop spans 13 amino acids. Trimming pared 7 bases from V and 3 bases from J, leaving 10 bases between. Germline CDR1 SNHLY, CDR2 FYNNEI. The CDR3, as DNA: TGTGCCAGCACCAGGGGAGTCAATCAGCCCCAGCATTTT. This codes for CASTRGVNQPQHF.

V usage is TRBV30 and J usage is TRBJ2-7, with 7 positions matching TRBD1. The CDR3 is 11 amino acids. CDR1 is GTSNPN and CDR2 is SVGIG in the germline V gene (reference sequence). V shed 5 bases, J shed 6 bases, and the junction held 4 bases outside the gene matches. CDR3 nucleotides: TGTGCCTGGGGGACAGTACGCGAGCAGTACTTC. Protein: CAWGTVREQYF.

J is TRBJ1-1 and V is TRBV6-2 or TRBV6-3; weak D call: TRBD1 (5 bases). V was cut by 6 bases and J by 0 bases, with 14 bases left in between. This CDR3 contains 15 residues. Germline V gene sequence: CDR1 MNHEY, CDR2 SVGEGT. CDR3 residues: CASSPLEGLNTEAFF. As DNA, the CDR3 is TGTGCCAGCAGCCCCCTGGAGGGGCTGAACACTGAAGCTTTCTTT.

The gene calls are TRBV6-5 and TRBJ1-1, with D possibly matching TRBD1 (6 bases). This CDR3 contains 12 residues. Per the germline V gene, CDR1 is MNHEY and CDR2 is SVGAGI. Trimming removed 2 bases at V and 8 bases at J, with 9 bases between. This CDR3 reads CASSYTDSEAFF. The CDR3 nucleotides read TGTGCCAGCAGTTACACGGACAGCGAAGCTTTCTTT.

The V gene is TRBV5-4, the J gene TRBJ2-3; 8 nucleotides agree with TRBD2. Germline V lookup: CDR1 SGHNT, CDR2 YYREEE (reference sequence). V gave up 3 bases and J gave up 1 base; unmatched junction bases: 4. The length of the CDR3 is 15 residues. The CDR3 coding sequence is TGTGCCAGCAGCTCAGACGGGGGGGGCACAGATACGCAGTATTTT. Translated, it gives CASSSDGGGTDTQYF.

The chain links TRBV19 to TRBJ1-5; D call uncertain. The CDR3 spans 15 residues. In germline, CDR1 is LNHDA, CDR2 SQIVND (reference sequence). V lost 5 bases and J 1 base, leaving 12 bases between the germline ends. CDR3 bases: TGTGCCAGTAGTCCCCGGGATTCGAGCAATCAGCCCCAGCATTTT. This translates into CASSPRDSSNQPQHF.

The rearrangement joins TRBV5-5 to TRBJ2-3; 9 bases fit TRBD2. With 0 bases clipped from V and 0 bases from J, the junction kept 8 bases outside the gene matches. The CDR3 totals 18 residues. Germline CDR1 and CDR2: SGHKS and YYEKEE (reference sequence). CDR3 sequence (DNA): TGTGCCAGCAGCTTGGGGACTAGCGCCTCCTCTAGCACAGATACGCAGTATTTT. The encoded protein is CASSLGTSASSSTDTQYF.

The V call is TRBV27, the J call TRBJ2-7; 8 bases agree with TRBD2. In germline, CDR1 is MNHEY, CDR2 SMNVEV (reference sequence). The CDR3 totals 16 residues. Trimming removed 2 bases from V and 5 bases from J; junction bases left unmatched: 11. The CDR3: CASSLGPGLAPHEQYF. DNA for the CDR3: TGTGCCAGCAGTTTAGGGCCAGGACTAGCTCCCCACGAGCAGTACTTC.

The rearrangement joins TRBV28 to TRBJ1-1, with D possibly being TRBD1 (6 bases). CDR1 and CDR2 from the germline V gene are MDHEN and SYDVKM. V was trimmed by 1 base and J by 10 bases, leaving 10 bases between them. The CDR3 is 12 residues long. DNA of the CDR3: TGTGCCAGCAGTTTATCCACAGGGCGAGCTTTCTTT. Translating it yields CASSLSTGRAFF.